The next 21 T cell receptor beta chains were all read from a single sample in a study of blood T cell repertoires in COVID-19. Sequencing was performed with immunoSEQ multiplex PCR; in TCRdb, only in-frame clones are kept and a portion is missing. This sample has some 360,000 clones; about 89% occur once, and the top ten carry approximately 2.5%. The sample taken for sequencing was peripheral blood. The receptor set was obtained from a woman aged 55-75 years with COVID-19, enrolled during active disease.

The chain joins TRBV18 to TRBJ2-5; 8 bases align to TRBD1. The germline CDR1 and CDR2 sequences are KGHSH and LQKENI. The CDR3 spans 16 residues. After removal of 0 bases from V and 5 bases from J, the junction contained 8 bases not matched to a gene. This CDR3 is CASSPPRTGIGETQYF. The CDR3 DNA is TGTGCCAGCTCACCACCACGGACAGGGATCGGGGAGACCCAGTACTTC.

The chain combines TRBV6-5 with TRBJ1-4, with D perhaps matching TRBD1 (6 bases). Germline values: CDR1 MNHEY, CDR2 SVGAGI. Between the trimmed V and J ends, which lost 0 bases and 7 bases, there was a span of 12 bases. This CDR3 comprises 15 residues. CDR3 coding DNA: TGTGCCAGCAGTTACTCGAAAGGGGACACTGAAAAACTGTTTTTT. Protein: CASSYSKGDTEKLFF.

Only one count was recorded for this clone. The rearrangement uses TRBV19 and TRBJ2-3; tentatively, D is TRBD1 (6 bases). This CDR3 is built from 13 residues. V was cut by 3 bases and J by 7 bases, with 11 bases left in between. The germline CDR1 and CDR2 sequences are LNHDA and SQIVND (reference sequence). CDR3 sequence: CASSMAGGYTQYF. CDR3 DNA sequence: TGTGCCAGTAGTATGGCTGGGGGCTATACGCAGTATTTT.

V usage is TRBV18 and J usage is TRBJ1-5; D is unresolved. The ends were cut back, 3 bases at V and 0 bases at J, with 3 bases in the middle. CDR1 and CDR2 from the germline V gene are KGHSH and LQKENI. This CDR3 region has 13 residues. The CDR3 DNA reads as TGTGCCAGCTCACCTAATAGCAATCAGCCCCAGCATTTT. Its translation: CASSPNSNQPQHF.

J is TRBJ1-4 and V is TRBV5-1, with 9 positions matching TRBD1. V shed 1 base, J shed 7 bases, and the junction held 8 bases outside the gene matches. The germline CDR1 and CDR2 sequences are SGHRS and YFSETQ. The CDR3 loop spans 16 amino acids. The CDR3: CASSLRPQGAGEKLFF. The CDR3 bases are TGCGCCAGCAGCTTGAGGCCACAGGGGGCTGGTGAAAAACTGTTTTTT.

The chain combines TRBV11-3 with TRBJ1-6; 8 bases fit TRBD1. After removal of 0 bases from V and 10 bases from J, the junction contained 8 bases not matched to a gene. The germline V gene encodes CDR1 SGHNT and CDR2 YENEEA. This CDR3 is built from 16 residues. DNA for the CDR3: TGTGCCAGCAGCTTAGAGATGGGACAGGCGGGCTCACCCCTCCACTTT. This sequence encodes CASSLEMGQAGSPLHF.

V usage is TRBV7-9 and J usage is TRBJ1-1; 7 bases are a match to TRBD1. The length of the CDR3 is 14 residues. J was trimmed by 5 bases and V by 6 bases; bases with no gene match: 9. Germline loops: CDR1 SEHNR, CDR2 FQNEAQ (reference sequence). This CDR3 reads CASSPQGLGTEAFF. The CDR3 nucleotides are TGTGCCAGCAGTCCACAGGGGCTGGGGACTGAAGCTTTCTTT.

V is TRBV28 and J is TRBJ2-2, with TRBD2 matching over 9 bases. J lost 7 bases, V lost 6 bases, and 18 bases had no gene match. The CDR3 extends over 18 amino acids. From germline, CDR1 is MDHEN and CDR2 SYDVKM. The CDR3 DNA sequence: TGTGCCAGCAGCTTCCCTGACCCCAGGCGGGGGGGCGACGGGGAGCTGTTTTTT. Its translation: CASSFPDPRRGGDGELFF.

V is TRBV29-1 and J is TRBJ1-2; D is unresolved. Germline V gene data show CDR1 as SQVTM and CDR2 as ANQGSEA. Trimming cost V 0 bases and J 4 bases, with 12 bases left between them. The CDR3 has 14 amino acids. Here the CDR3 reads CSVEDGFRGYGYTF. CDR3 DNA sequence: TGCAGCGTTGAAGATGGCTTTCGGGGCTATGGCTACACCTTC.

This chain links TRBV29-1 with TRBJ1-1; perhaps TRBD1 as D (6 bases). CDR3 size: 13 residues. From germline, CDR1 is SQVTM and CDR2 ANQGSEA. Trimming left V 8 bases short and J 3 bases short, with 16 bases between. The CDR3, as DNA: TGCAGCTCCAGGGGACAACTGTACACTGAAGCTTTCTTT. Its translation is CSSRGQLYTEAFF.

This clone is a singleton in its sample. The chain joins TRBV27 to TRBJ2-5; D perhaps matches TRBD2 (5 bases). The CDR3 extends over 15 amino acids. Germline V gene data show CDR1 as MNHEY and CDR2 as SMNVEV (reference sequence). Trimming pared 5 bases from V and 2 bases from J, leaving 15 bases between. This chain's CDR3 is CASSGGLVGQETQYF. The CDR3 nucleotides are TGTGCCAGCAGTGGCGGGCTGGTGGGTCAAGAGACCCAGTACTTC.

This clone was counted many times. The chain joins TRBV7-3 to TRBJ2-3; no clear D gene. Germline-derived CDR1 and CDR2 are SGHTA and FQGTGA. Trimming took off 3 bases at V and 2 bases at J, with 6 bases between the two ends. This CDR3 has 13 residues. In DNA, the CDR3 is TGTGCCAGCAGCTTCGTCGTCACAGATACGCAGTATTTT. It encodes CASSFVVTDTQYF.

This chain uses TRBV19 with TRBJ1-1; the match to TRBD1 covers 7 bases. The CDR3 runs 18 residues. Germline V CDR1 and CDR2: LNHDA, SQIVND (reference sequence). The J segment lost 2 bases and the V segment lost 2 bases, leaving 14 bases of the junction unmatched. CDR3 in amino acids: CASSIIPPTGDVNTEAFF. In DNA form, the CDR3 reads TGTGCCAGTAGTATAATACCCCCAACAGGGGACGTCAACACTGAAGCTTTCTTT.

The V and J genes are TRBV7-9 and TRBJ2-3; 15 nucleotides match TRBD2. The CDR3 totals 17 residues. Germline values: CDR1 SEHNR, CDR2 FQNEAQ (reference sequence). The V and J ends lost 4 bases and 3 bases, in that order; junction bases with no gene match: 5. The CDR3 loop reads CASSSHGLAGGTDTQYF. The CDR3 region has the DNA TGTGCCAGCAGCTCACATGGACTAGCGGGGGGGACAGATACGCAGTATTTT.

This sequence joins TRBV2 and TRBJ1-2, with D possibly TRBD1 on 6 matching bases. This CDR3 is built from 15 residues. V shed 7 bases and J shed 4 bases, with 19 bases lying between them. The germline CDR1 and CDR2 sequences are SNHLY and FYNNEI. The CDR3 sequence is CASTRTEFQTYGYTF. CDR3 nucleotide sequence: TGTGCCAGCACTAGGACAGAGTTCCAAACCTATGGCTACACCTTC.

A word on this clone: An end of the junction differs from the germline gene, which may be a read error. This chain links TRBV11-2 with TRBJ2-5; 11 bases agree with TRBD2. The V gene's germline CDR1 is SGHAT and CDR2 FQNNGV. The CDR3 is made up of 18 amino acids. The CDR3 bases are TGTGCCAGCAGCTTAGAAGCCGCACTAGCGGGGGACTCGGGGACCCGGTACTTC. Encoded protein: CASSLEAALAGDSGTRYF.

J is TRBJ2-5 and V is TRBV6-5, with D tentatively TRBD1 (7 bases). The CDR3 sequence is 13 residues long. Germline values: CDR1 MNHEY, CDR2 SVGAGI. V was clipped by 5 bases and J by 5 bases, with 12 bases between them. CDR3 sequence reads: CASSQGGGETQYF. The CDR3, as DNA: TGTGCCAGCAGTCAGGGGGGCGGTGAGACCCAGTACTTC.

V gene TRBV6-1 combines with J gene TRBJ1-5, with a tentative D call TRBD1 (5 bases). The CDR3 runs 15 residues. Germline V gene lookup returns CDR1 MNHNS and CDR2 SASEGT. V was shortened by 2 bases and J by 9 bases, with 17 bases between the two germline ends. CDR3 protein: CASSELPSGGRPQHF. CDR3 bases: TGTGCCAGCAGTGAACTCCCTTCGGGGGGTAGGCCCCAGCATTTT.

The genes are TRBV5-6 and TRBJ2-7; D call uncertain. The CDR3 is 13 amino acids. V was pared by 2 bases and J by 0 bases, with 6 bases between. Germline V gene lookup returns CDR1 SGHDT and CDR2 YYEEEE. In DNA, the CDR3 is TGTGCCAGCAGCTTCGTGAGCTCCTACGAGCAGTACTTC. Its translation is CASSFVSSYEQYF. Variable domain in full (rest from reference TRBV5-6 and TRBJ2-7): DAGVTQSPTHLIKTRGQQVTLRCSPKSGHDTVSWYQQALGQGPQFIFQYYEEEERQRGNFPDRFSGHQFPNYSSELNVNALLLGDSALYLCASSFVSSYEQYFGPGTRLTVT.

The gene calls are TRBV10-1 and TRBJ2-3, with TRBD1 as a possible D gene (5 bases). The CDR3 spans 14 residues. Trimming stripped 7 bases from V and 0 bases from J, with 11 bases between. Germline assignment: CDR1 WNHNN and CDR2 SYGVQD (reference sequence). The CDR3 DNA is TGCGCCAGCAAAAGAGACAGTAGCACAGATACGCAGTATTTT. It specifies CASKRDSSTDTQYF.

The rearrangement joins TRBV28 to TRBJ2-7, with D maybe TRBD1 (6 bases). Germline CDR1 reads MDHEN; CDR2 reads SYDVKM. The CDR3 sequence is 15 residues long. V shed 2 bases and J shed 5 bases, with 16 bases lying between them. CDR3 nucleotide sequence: TGTGCCAGCAGTTTAAGTTATGGGACAACCCACGAGCAGTACTTC. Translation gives CASSLSYGTTHEQYF.